Listed below are T cell receptor beta chains from one sample, sequenced in a study of blood T cell repertoires in COVID-19. Sequencing used immunoSEQ multiplex PCR; TCRdb keeps in-frame clones, though not all of them. The sample consists of some 130,000 clones, around nine tenths of them appearing once. Sequences were obtained from peripheral blood. Receptors originate from a man in his sixties with active or convalescent COVID-19. Both conserved end residues are part of each CDR3. D genes are given only for firm matches. Where a row states a size, it is once, few, many or the class of an expanded clone; other rows omit it.

TRBV30	TRBJ1-4	NA	TRBD1	TGTGCCTGGGAAAACAGGGGAATGGAAAAACTGTTTTTT	CAWENRGMEKLFF
TRBV6-2/TRBV6-3	TRBJ1-5	NA	TRBD1	TGTGCCAGCAGTAACGACAGGGGAGACAATCAGCCCCAGCATTTT	CASSNDRGDNQPQHF
TRBV21-1	TRBJ2-7	NA	NA	TGTGCCAGCAGCAAAGGGGGACTAGCGGGAGCCTGTTACCACGAGCAGTACTTC	CASSKGGLAGACYHEQYF
TRBV19	TRBJ1-6	NA	NA	TGTGCCAGTAGTATAGGCCGTGGACAGTTCTATTCACCCCTCCACTTT	CASSIGRGQFYSPLHF
TRBV7-3	TRBJ2-7	once	TRBD2	TGTGCCAGCAGCTTAGGGCCTAGCGGGAGCTACGAGCAGTACTTC	CASSLGPSGSYEQYF
TRBV13	TRBJ2-7	NA	NA	TGTGCCAGCAGTCTCCAGGGTCGCGAGCAGTACTTC	CASSLQGREQYF
TRBV5-1	TRBJ1-4	many	NA	TGCGCCAGCAGCCCCGGGGGGGGTGTAACTAATGAAAAACTGTTTTTT	CASSPGGGVTNEKLFF
TRBV30	TRBJ1-5	NA	TRBD1	TGTGCCTGGGGACAGGGAGGACAGCCCCAGCATTTT	CAWGQGGQPQHF
TRBV21-1	TRBJ2-2	few	NA	TGTGCCAGCAGCACCCGGACAGGGGTTCAACTGGCGGACACCGGGGAGCTGTTTTTT	CASSTRTGVQLADTGELFF
TRBV5-1	TRBJ2-3	NA	NA	TGCGCCAGCAGCCTTGGTTCGGGGAACACAGATACGCAGTATTTT	CASSLGSGNTDTQYF
TRBV6-2/TRBV6-3	TRBJ2-5	NA	TRBD2	TGTGCCAGCAGTCCAAGACCGGGACTAGCGCTACAAGAGACCCAGTACTTC	CASSPRPGLALQETQYF
TRBV7-3	TRBJ2-1	NA	TRBD2	TGTGCCAGCAGCCCGATAGCGGGAGTAGTCTACAATGAGCAGTTCTTC	CASSPIAGVVYNEQFF
TRBV14	TRBJ2-5	once	NA	TGTGCCAGCAGCCAAGAAGACTGGTATAGATCAGAGACCCAGTACTTC	CASSQEDWYRSETQYF
TRBV9	TRBJ2-2	NA	TRBD1	TGTGCCAGCAGCGGACTCCAGGGGGCGCGAAGGAACACCGGGGAGCTGTTTTTT	CASSGLQGARRNTGELFF
TRBV5-8	TRBJ1-5	NA	TRBD1	TGTGCCAGCAGTTTAGGACAGGGGAGCAATCAGCCCCAGCATTTT	CASSLGQGSNQPQHF
TRBV10-3	TRBJ2-7	NA	TRBD2	TGTGCCATCAGTGAGGCTAGCGGGAATTCGGGCGAGCAGTACTTC	CAISEASGNSGEQYF
TRBV5-4	TRBJ2-7	NA	TRBD2	TGTGCCAGCAGCAAAATAGCGGGAATGTACGAGCAGTACTTC	CASSKIAGMYEQYF
TRBV7-9	TRBJ1-6	NA	TRBD1	TGTGCCAGCAGCCAGACAGGGGGGAATTCACCCCTCCACTTT	CASSQTGGNSPLHF
TRBV9	TRBJ1-1	NA	NA	TGTGCCAGCAGCGTAGGTAAGGGGGTGAACACTGAAGCTTTCTTT	CASSVGKGVNTEAFF
TRBV5-4	TRBJ2-1	many	TRBD1	TGTGCCAGCAGCTTGGAGGGACAGGGTTTAGATGAGCAGTTCTTC	CASSLEGQGLDEQFF
TRBV6-5	TRBJ1-2	NA	TRBD1	TGTGCCAGCAGAAGGACAGGGGACAACCACTACACCTTC	CASRRTGDNHYTF
TRBV19	TRBJ2-7	few	TRBD2	TGTGCCAGTATCTCCACTAGCGGGAGCTCCTACGAGCAGTACTTC	CASISTSGSSYEQYF
TRBV18	TRBJ2-6	NA	TRBD1	TGTGCCAGCTCACCAACAGGGGCTGGGGCCAACGTCCTGACTTTC	CASSPTGAGANVLTF
TRBV7-2	TRBJ2-2	NA	TRBD2	TGTGCCAGCAGCTTAGGGATGGGACTAGCGGGAGGTCGAACCGGGGAGCTGTTTTTT	CASSLGMGLAGGRTGELFF
TRBV20-1	TRBJ1-5	once	NA	TGCAGTGCTAGTATGCCGGGGGGGCGCAGCCAGCCCCAGCATTTT	CSASMPGGRSQPQHF
TRBV5-6	TRBJ2-1	NA	NA	TGTGCCAGCAGCTTTACGGGTATATACAATGAGCAGTTCTTC	CASSFTGIYNEQFF
TRBV18	TRBJ1-1	NA	NA	TGTGCCAGCTCGTCAGGGATGAACACTGAAGCTTTCTTT	CASSSGMNTEAFF
TRBV20-1	TRBJ1-1	NA	TRBD1	TGCAGTGCTAGTTGGCAGGGGGAAGGCACTGAAGCTTTCTTT	CSASWQGEGTEAFF
TRBV5-4	TRBJ2-3	NA	NA	TGTGCCAGCAGCGGGGGCCCCACAGATACGCAGTATTTT	CASSGGPTDTQYF
TRBV6-5	TRBJ2-7	few	TRBD2	TGTGCCAGCAACAGCGGGGGAACACTCTACGAGCAGTACTTC	CASNSGGTLYEQYF
TRBV19	TRBJ2-1	NA	TRBD2	TGTGCCAGTAGTACCCTAGCGGGAGGGCCGTACAATGAGCAGTTCTTC	CASSTLAGGPYNEQFF
TRBV5-3	TRBJ1-2	NA	NA	TGTGCCAGAAGCTATTTGACAGGAATCAGCAACTATGGCTACACCTTC	CARSYLTGISNYGYTF
TRBV29-1	TRBJ2-3	NA	NA	TGCAGGAACCCGGCGGCAGATACGCAGTATTTT	CRNPAADTQYF
TRBV5-6	TRBJ2-5	NA	NA	TGTGCCAGCAGCCCTGTAGACAGCTTCCAAGAGACCCAGTACTTC	CASSPVDSFQETQYF
TRBV5-4	TRBJ2-2	NA	TRBD1	TGTGCCAGCTCTGGGGGACAGGGGACAAGCGGGGAGCTGTTTTTT	CASSGGQGTSGELFF
TRBV28	TRBJ2-3	NA	NA	TGTGCCAGCAGGCGGGCGACGCACACAGATACGCAGTATTTT	CASRRATHTDTQYF
TRBV7-3	TRBJ2-2	NA	NA	TGTGCCAGCAGCTTACTAAGCCAAGGGGAGCTGTTTTTT	CASSLLSQGELFF
TRBV7-2	TRBJ1-5	NA	TRBD1	TGTGCCAGCAGCTCACAGGGGCAGGGTCAGCCCCAGCATTTT	CASSSQGQGQPQHF
TRBV30	TRBJ1-5	NA	NA	TGTGCCTGGAAAGGAGACAGAGATCAGCCCCAGCATTTT	CAWKGDRDQPQHF
TRBV19	TRBJ2-7	NA	NA	TGTGCCAGTAGGCCCAGCGGCTCCTACGAGCAGTACTTC	CASRPSGSYEQYF
TRBV18	TRBJ2-2	NA	TRBD1	TGTGCCAGCTCACCTCCGGGACAGACGACCGGGGAGCTGTTTTTT	CASSPPGQTTGELFF
TRBV15	TRBJ2-3	NA	TRBD2	TGTGCCACCAGCGATTGGACTAGCGGGCACACAGATACGCAGTATTTT	CATSDWTSGHTDTQYF
TRBV9	TRBJ1-1	NA	TRBD1	TGTGCCAGCGGGGGACAGGGGGCTACTGAAGCTTTCTTT	CASGGQGATEAFF
TRBV7-6	TRBJ2-1	NA	NA	TGTGCCAGCAGCCTCCAGGAGGGCAATGAGCAGTTCTTC	CASSLQEGNEQFF
TRBV5-1	TRBJ2-7	NA	TRBD2	TGCGCCAGCAGCTTGCAGGGACTAGCGGGAGGGCCACAAGAGCAGTACTTC	CASSLQGLAGGPQEQYF
TRBV3-1/TRBV3-2	TRBJ1-2	once	TRBD1	TGTGCCAGCAGCTTCCGACAGGGCCCTGGCTACACCTTC	CASSFRQGPGYTF
TRBV7-9	TRBJ1-2	NA	TRBD1	TGTGCCAGCAGCTTAGTCCCCCGGACAGGGAATGGCTACACCTTC	CASSLVPRTGNGYTF
TRBV7-2	TRBJ2-2	once	NA	TGTGCCAGCAGCTTAAATCCAGGGAACACCGGGGAGCTGTTTTTT	CASSLNPGNTGELFF
TRBV7-3	TRBJ2-1	once	NA	TGTGCCAGCAGCTTAACGCCTAGCGACAATGAGCAGTTCTTC	CASSLTPSDNEQFF
TRBV9	TRBJ2-7	NA	TRBD2	TGTGCCAGCAGCGTAGGACTAGCGGAGACCTACGAGCAGTACTTC	CASSVGLAETYEQYF
TRBV24-1	TRBJ2-3	NA	NA	TGTGCCACCAGTGATTTATCAGGGCGGGGAGATACGCAGTATTTT	CATSDLSGRGDTQYF
TRBV28	TRBJ1-3	once	TRBD1	TGTGCCAGCAGTTCCGGGACAGGGGGAAACACCATATATTTT	CASSSGTGGNTIYF
TRBV6-2/TRBV6-3	TRBJ1-2	NA	NA	TGTGCCAGCAGCTATTCTCCGACAGACAACTATGGCTACACCTTC	CASSYSPTDNYGYTF
TRBV2	TRBJ2-2	NA	TRBD2	TGTGCCAGCAGGGACCCAGGGACTAGCGGGAGGCATGGCACCGGGGAGCTGTTTTTT	CASRDPGTSGRHGTGELFF
TRBV7-2	TRBJ2-1	once	TRBD1	TGTGCCAGCAGCTCGGACAGGAGCTCCTACAATGAGCAGTTCTTC	CASSSDRSSYNEQFF
TRBV28	TRBJ2-6	NA	TRBD2	TGTGCCAGCAGTAGGCGGGGGGCTGGGGCCAACGTCCTGACTTTC	CASSRRGAGANVLTF
TRBV3-1/TRBV3-2	TRBJ1-1	NA	NA	TGTGCCAGCAGCCAAGACTTGCCCCTAATCGGGACTGAAGCTTTCTTT	CASSQDLPLIGTEAFF
TRBV19	TRBJ1-2	NA	TRBD1	TGTGCCAGTAGTATACTACCGGGACAGGGAGCGTATGGCTACACCTTC	CASSILPGQGAYGYTF
TRBV4-2	TRBJ1-1	NA	TRBD1	TGTGCCAGCAGCCAAGCGATGGGACAGGGGGCTAAGGACACTGAAGCTTTCTTT	CASSQAMGQGAKDTEAFF